What follows are 14 T cell receptor beta chains derived from one specimen sequenced in a study of control samples from healthy donors and cancer patients. Data came from immunoSEQ multiplex PCR; TCRdb stores just in-frame clones and leaves some out. The sample has approximately 150,000 clones, 80% to 95% seen once; the top ten hold roughly 0.7%. Material for sequencing was blood. The source is a woman aged 30 to 39 in good health.

This clone was seen once. CDR3: CASSPRGDQETQYF. CDR3 DNA: TGTGCCAGCAGCCCTCGTGGGGACCAAGAGACCCAGTACTTC. V gene TRBV3-1 (or the pseudogene TRBV3-2) combines with J gene TRBJ2-5; D uncertain. With 4 bases removed from V and 0 bases from J, the gap between germline ends came to 9 bases. This CDR3 region has 14 residues. Germline V lookup: CDR1 LGHDT, CDR2 YNNKEL (reference sequence).

The chain uses TRBV6-5 and TRBJ2-7; the D is unclear. Germline V lookup: CDR1 MNHEY, CDR2 SVGAGI. The CDR3 is 14 amino acids. The germline V and J ends were trimmed by 6 bases and 4 bases, with 16 bases remaining between them. The CDR3 protein is CASSPDRTPYEQYF. The CDR3 bases are TGTGCCAGCAGCCCCGACCGCACCCCTTACGAGCAGTACTTC.

The chain links TRBV2 to TRBJ2-2; TRBD1 is a possible D gene (5 bases). CDR1 SNHLY and CDR2 FYNNEI come from the germline V gene. CDR3 length equals 14 residues. V lost 3 bases and J lost 5, with 10 bases in between. The CDR3 DNA follows: TGTGCCAGCAGTGAGGCAGGGCGGACCGGGGAGCTGTTTTTT. It encodes CASSEAGRTGELFF.

The gene calls are TRBV4-2 and TRBJ2-3; 8 bases align to TRBD2. The V segment lost 4 bases and the J segment 5 bases; nucleotides outside the gene matches: 8. Germline V gene lookup returns CDR1 LGHNA and CDR2 YNFKEQ. The CDR3 is 15 amino acids. The CDR3 DNA reads as TGTGCCAGCAGCCCACCGGGACTAGGTGGAGATACGCAGTATTTT. It yields the protein CASSPPGLGGDTQYF.

This chain uses TRBV15 with TRBJ2-1, with 7 bases matching TRBD1. The germline gives CDR1 LNHNV, CDR2 YYDKDF (reference sequence). The CDR3 consists of 15 residues. The J segment lost 4 bases and the V segment lost 5 bases, leaving 8 bases of the junction unmatched. As DNA, the CDR3 is TGTGCCACCAGCGGCCAGGGGGAAGGGTACAATGAGCAGTTCTTC. Translation: CATSGQGEGYNEQFF.

A word on this clone: At one of its ends the junction is not consistent with the germline gene, which may arise from a read error. This chain connects TRBV14 to TRBJ2-7; 7 nucleotides agree with TRBD2. Per the germline V gene, CDR1 is SGHDN and CDR2 is FVKESK. The CDR3 spans 13 residues. The CDR3 sequence is CASSQGDYGTADF. CDR3 DNA sequence: TGTGCCAGCAGCCAAGGGGACTACGGGACGGCAGACTTC.

The V gene is TRBV9, the J gene TRBJ2-3; 7 bases align to TRBD2. CDR1 is SGDLS and CDR2 is YYNGEE in the germline V gene. The V gene end was trimmed by 3 bases and the J gene end by 3 bases; junction bases not matched to a gene: 7. This CDR3 is 15 amino acids long. This chain's CDR3 is CASSAREGFTDTQYF. In nucleotides, the CDR3 is TGTGCCAGCAGCGCGAGGGAGGGATTTACAGATACGCAGTATTTT.

This rearrangement joins TRBV6-2 or TRBV6-3 to TRBJ2-7; D is undetermined. Germline CDR1 is MNHEY and CDR2 is SVGEGT. CDR3 size: 11 residues. Trimming pared 5 bases from V and 3 bases from J, leaving 5 bases between. The CDR3 here is CASSQNYEQYF. The CDR3 DNA reads as TGTGCCAGCAGTCAAAACTACGAGCAGTACTTC.

This clone appeared a single time. The V gene is TRBV28, the J gene TRBJ2-3; 15 nucleotides line up with TRBD2. Germline V gene sequence: CDR1 MDHEN, CDR2 SYDVKM. With 6 bases clipped from V and 6 bases from J, the junction kept 10 bases outside the gene matches. The CDR3 contains 17 residues. The CDR3 DNA follows: TGTGCCAGCAGCAAAACGGGACTAGCGGGAGGAGGGGATACGCAGTATTTT. Translating it yields CASSKTGLAGGGDTQYF.

The CDR3 loop reads CASSPRQGAFSEQYF. The CDR3 DNA is TGTGCCAGCAGTCCACGACAGGGGGCCTTCTCCGAGCAGTACTTC. V usage is TRBV27 and J usage is TRBJ2-7, with 10 bases that match TRBD1. With V trimmed by 5 bases and J by 6 bases, 10 bases remained unmatched. The CDR3 covers 15 residues. The germline V gene encodes CDR1 MNHEY and CDR2 SMNVEV (reference sequence).

The J gene is TRBJ2-4, the V gene TRBV24-1, with 8 bases identical to TRBD1. From germline, CDR1 is KGHDR and CDR2 SFDVKD. This CDR3 contains 13 residues. Trimming removed 6 bases from V and 5 bases from J; junction bases left unmatched: 2. CDR3 residues: CATSPGGQNIQYF. Written as DNA, the CDR3 is TGTGCCACCAGTCCAGGGGGCCAAAACATTCAGTACTTC.

V usage is TRBV2 and J usage is TRBJ2-7; D is undetermined. The CDR3 runs to 14 residues. Trimming cost V 8 bases and J 3 bases, with 17 bases left between them. Germline V CDR1 and CDR2: SNHLY, FYNNEI. DNA of the CDR3: TGTGCCAGCCGAGTCGGCGATGGAAGCTACGAGCAGTACTTC. Translation: CASRVGDGSYEQYF.

The rearrangement links TRBV20-1 to TRBJ1-4, with 9 positions matching TRBD1. Germline V lookup: CDR1 DFQATT, CDR2 SNEGSKA (reference sequence). V lost 3 bases and J lost 2; bases outside the gene matches: 1. The CDR3 runs 14 residues. The CDR3 reads CSASDRGTNEKLFF. The CDR3 nucleotides are TGCAGTGCTAGTGACAGGGGGACTAATGAAAAACTGTTTTTT.

The V gene is TRBV5-6, the J gene TRBJ2-1; 11 bases agree with TRBD2. Germline lookup yields CDR1 SGHDT and CDR2 YYEEEE. J was trimmed by 5 bases and V by 4 bases; bases with no gene match: 11. CDR3 length: 17 amino acids. The chain's CDR3 is CASSATPGTSGNNEQFF. CDR3 coding DNA: TGTGCCAGCAGCGCGACACCCGGGACTAGCGGAAACAATGAGCAGTTCTTC.